This T cell receptor beta chain was profiled in a study of regulatory T cells in long-lasting Graves disease. Study-level findings and limits: In persistent patients, shared public clonotypes (over 2,500) outnumbered those in new patients (around 1,000).

The CDR3 contains 18 residues. Germline values: CDR1 DFQATT, CDR2 SNEGSKA (reference sequence). V was clipped by 0 bases and J by 0 bases, with 18 bases between them. Relying on iRepertoire HTBI primers and Arm-PCR of CDR3 regions, the team built TCR beta libraries. TCRdb used MiXCR to reprocess the multiplex PCR reads, holding one entry per CDR3 protein. There are 400,000 to 550,000 distinct CDR3 sequences in the sample; around 15% occur only once, and about 10% lies in the top ten. Time point specified: newly diagnosed GD, antithyroid drugs for less than 3 months. After RNA was extracted from PBMCs, the TCR library was made from it. The collection involved drawing nine milliliters of peripheral blood into EDTA tubes. This clonotype was observed at least ten times. Its antigen is unidentified. These data are also associated with another study on T cells in Graves' hyperthyroidism and ophthalmopathy.

This chain links TRBV20-1 with TRBJ2-4, with D tentatively TRBD2 (7 bases). This clonotype was obtained from a woman younger than 45 with Graves disease. The material sequenced was peripheral blood mononuclear cells (PBMCs), taken at new diagnosis, from a patient treated with antithyroid drugs. The CDR3 region has the DNA TGCAGTGCTAGAGACCTCCTGAGGGGGGGACTAGCCAAAAACATTCAGTACTTC. Its translation: CSARDLLRGGLAKNIQYF.